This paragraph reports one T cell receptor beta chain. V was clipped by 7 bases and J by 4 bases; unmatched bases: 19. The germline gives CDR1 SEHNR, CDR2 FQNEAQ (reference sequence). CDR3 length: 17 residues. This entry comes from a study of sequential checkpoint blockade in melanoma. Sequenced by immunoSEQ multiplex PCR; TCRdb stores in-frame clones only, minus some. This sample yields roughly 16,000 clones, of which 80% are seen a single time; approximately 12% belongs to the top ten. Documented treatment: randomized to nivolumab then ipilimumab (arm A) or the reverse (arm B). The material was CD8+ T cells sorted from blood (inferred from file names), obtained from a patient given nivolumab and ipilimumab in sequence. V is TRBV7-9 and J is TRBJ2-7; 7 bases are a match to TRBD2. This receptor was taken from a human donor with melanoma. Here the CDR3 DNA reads TGTGCCAGCACCTCTCTCCGAGCGGGAACCCAACTTTACGAGCAGTACTTC. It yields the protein CASTSLRAGTQLYEQYF.